The 5 T cell receptor beta chains presented below share a single source sample, sequenced in a study of molecular identifiers for immune sequencing clone quantification. In TCRdb, the PCR reads were re-called with MiXCR into one record per CDR3 protein. The repertoire includes hundreds of thousands of distinct CDR3 sequences, 20% of them detected once, and around 0.9% sits in the top ten. The sample comprised naive CD8+ T cells from blood, with Jurkat cell RNA spiked in. The subset was: FACS-sorted CD8+CD4-CCR7+CD45RA+ naive T cells. These receptors all stem from a human donor in good health. Some libraries in this study had Jurkat cell RNA spiked in.

Regarding this clonotype: A much larger clone is a single base away; this may be a read error. V gene TRBV4-3 combines with J gene TRBJ1-3; D may be TRBD1 (6 bases). Germline V lookup: CDR1 LGHNA, CDR2 YSLEER. The CDR3 runs 15 residues. This CDR3 is CASSHRGGSGNTLYF. CDR3 DNA sequence: TGCGCCAGCAGCCATCGCGGGGGCTCCGGAAACACCTTATATTTT.

This chain links TRBV6-5 with TRBJ2-7, with TRBD1 as a possible D gene (6 bases). CDR1 and CDR2 from the germline V gene are MNHEY and SVGAGI. The CDR3 consists of 14 residues. Trimming stripped 2 bases from V and 7 bases from J, with 15 bases between. The CDR3 coding sequence is TGTGCCAGCAGTTACATCCAGGGGCTAAGGGAGCAGTACTTC. This gives the protein CASSYIQGLREQYF.

This clonotype was detected only once. This may come from a read error, since a much larger clone is one base off. The V call is TRBV28, the J call TRBJ1-3, with 8 nucleotides matching TRBD1. The CDR3 consists of 17 residues. Germline loops: CDR1 MDHEN, CDR2 SYDVKM. CDR3 bases: TGTGCCAGCAGCCTTCGGGACAGGATTTCCTCTGGAAACACCATACATTTT. As protein: CASSLRDRISSGNTIHF.

In regard to this clonotype: One base away lies a much larger clone, so this may be a sequencing read error. Since the CDR3 does not end with the conserved phenylalanine or tryptophan, this likely comes from a read error. The V and J genes are TRBV20-1 and TRBJ2-3; 9 bases match TRBD1. The CDR3 is 15 residues long. The germline V gene has CDR1 DFQATT and CDR2 SNEGSKA (reference sequence). V lost 6 bases, J lost 6 bases, and 13 bases stayed unmatched. The DNA of the CDR3 is TGCAGTGCGAGGGACAGGGAGGAGGTTGTTGATACGCAGTATCTT. It yields the protein CSARDREEVVDTQYL.

The rearrangement joins TRBV15 to TRBJ2-7; 8 bases line up with TRBD1. Losses at the gene ends were 3 bases for V and 6 bases for J; bases not matched to a gene: 7. From germline, CDR1 is LNHNV and CDR2 YYDKDF (reference sequence). The CDR3 has 14 amino acids. The CDR3 loop reads CATSRQGALGEQYF. The CDR3 bases are TGTGCCACCAGCAGGCAGGGGGCCCTCGGCGAGCAGTACTTC.